The subject of this entry is one TCR beta chain. The V gene's germline CDR1 is SGHNT and CDR2 YENEEA. The junction had 9 bases not matched to a gene; V was cut back by 6 bases and J by 7 bases. The CDR3 extends over 15 amino acids. The sample belongs to a study of blood T cell repertoires in COVID-19. Study details: Sample material is recorded as cDNA or gDNA derived from T cells, B-cell-depleted T cells, or PBMCs.

This table comes from immunoSEQ multiplex PCR, and its TCRdb copy is limited to in-frame clones, with some not included. The table has fewer than 40,000 clones, over 75% seen once. The sequencing input was peripheral blood. This chain uses TRBV11-3 with TRBJ1-2; 12 bases align to TRBD1. The sequence derives from a man in his sixties or seventies with COVID-19, enrolled during active disease. The CDR3 loop reads CASSRPGQGARGYTF. CDR3 DNA: TGTGCCAGCAGTCGTCCGGGACAGGGGGCGCGTGGCTACACCTTC.